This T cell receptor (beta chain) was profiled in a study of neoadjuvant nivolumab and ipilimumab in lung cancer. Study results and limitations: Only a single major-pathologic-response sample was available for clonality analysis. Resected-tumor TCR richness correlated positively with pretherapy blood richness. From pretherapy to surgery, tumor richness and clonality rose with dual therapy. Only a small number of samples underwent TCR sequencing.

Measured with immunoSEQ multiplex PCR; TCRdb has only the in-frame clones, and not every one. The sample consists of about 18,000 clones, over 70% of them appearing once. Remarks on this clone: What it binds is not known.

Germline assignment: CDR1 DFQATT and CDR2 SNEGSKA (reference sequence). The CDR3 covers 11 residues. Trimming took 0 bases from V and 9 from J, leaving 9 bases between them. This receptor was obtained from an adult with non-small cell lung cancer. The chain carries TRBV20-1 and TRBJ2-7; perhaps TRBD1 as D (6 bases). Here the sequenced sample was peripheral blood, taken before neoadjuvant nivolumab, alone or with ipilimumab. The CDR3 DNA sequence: TGCAGTGCTAGAGACGGACAGTCGCAGTACTTC. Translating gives CSARDGQSQYF.